Presented here are 6 T cell receptor beta chains from one specimen sequenced in a study of OX40 agonist ivuxolimab in advanced cancers. This table comes from immunoSEQ multiplex PCR, and its TCRdb copy is limited to in-frame clones, with some not included. In the table there are about 70,000 clones, 85% to 90% of which are singletons. This specimen consisted of CD4+ or CD8+ T cells sorted from blood, obtained in a trial of the OX40 agonist ivuxolimab. The receptors stem from an adult with an advanced solid tumor such as melanoma, head and neck, liver or kidney cancer.

V usage is TRBV2 and J usage is TRBJ2-7, with D possibly being TRBD1 or TRBD2 (5 bases each). Germline V lookup: CDR1 SNHLY, CDR2 FYNNEI. The CDR3 contains 15 residues. V lost 5 bases, J lost 3 bases, and 17 bases lay in between. This CDR3 is CASSRDGASVYEQYF. In DNA, the CDR3 is TGTGCCAGCAGTCGGGACGGTGCTTCGGTCTACGAGCAGTACTTC.

The chain recombines TRBV1 with TRBJ2-7; the D call in the table, TRBD2, was not verified against the DNA. TRBV1 is reported as a pseudogene. This CDR3 has 21 amino acids. The CDR3 sequence is CTSSFLRGASGCPLTGRRQYF. DNA for the CDR3: TGCACCAGCAGCTTCCTTCGAGGGGCTAGCGGGTGTCCACTTACCGGACGGCGGCAGTACTTC.

The V gene is TRBV11-2, the J gene TRBJ1-4, with a tentative D call TRBD1 (6 bases). Germline V gene data show CDR1 as SGHAT and CDR2 as FQNNGV. The V end was cut by 4 bases, the J end by 14 bases, with 17 bases between. CDR3 length equals 13 residues. In DNA form, the CDR3 reads TGTGCCAGCAGCTCAGTATACAGGGCTAAGCTGTTTTTT. This translates into CASSSVYRAKLFF.

This sequence joins TRBV5-4 and TRBJ1-1; D not resolved. In germline, CDR1 is SGHNT, CDR2 YYREEE (reference sequence). Trimming took 5 bases from V and 3 from J, leaving 14 bases between them. The CDR3 is made up of 14 amino acids. The CDR3 sequence is CASSSPTLDTEAFF. The CDR3 nucleotides are TGTGCCAGCAGTTCACCTACCCTGGACACTGAAGCTTTCTTT.

V is TRBV4-1 and J is TRBJ2-7; 8 bases map to TRBD2. The V segment lost 3 bases and the J segment 2 bases; nucleotides outside the gene matches: 12. Per germline, CDR1 MGHRA and CDR2 YSYEKL. This CDR3 is 17 amino acids long. This CDR3 reads CASSQGSWGTSPYEQYF. The CDR3 DNA follows: TGCGCCAGCAGCCAGGGTTCTTGGGGGACTAGTCCCTACGAGCAGTACTTC.

The rearrangement links TRBV2 to TRBJ1-1; no definite D call. Germline assignment: CDR1 SNHLY and CDR2 FYNNEI. V was shortened by 4 bases and J by 2 bases, with 8 bases between the two germline ends. The length of the CDR3 is 13 residues. Here the CDR3 DNA reads TGTGCCAGCAGTGCCGAGACTAACACTGAAGCTTTCTTT. Encoded protein: CASSAETNTEAFF.